One and the same sample provided the 32 T cell receptor beta chains below, sequenced in a study of blood T cell repertoires in COVID-19. Data came from immunoSEQ multiplex PCR; TCRdb stores just in-frame clones and leaves some out. The sample holds about 99,000 clones, 79% seen once. The sequenced sample consisted of peripheral blood. These receptors originate from an elderly woman with active or convalescent COVID-19.

The chain is built from TRBV30 and TRBJ2-7, with a tentative D call TRBD2 (6 bases). CDR1 is GTSNPN and CDR2 is SVGIG in the germline V gene (reference sequence). V lost 0 bases and J lost 4, with 10 bases in between. The CDR3 runs 13 residues. CDR3 in amino acids: CAWSVSRDYEQYF. The CDR3 bases are TGTGCCTGGAGTGTTTCGCGGGATTACGAGCAGTACTTC.

The table lists this clone with a count of one. This rearrangement joins TRBV6-6 to TRBJ1-1; D is uncertain. V lost 4 bases and J 3 bases, leaving 12 bases between the germline ends. The CDR3 totals 14 residues. The germline V gene has CDR1 MNHNY and CDR2 SVGAGI (reference sequence). The CDR3 nucleotides read TGTGCCAGCAGTTCGACGAACGGGGACACTGAAGCTTTCTTT. It translates to CASSSTNGDTEAFF.

This clone has only one observation. CDR3 in DNA: TGTGCCATCAGTGAGCCGGACAGGGGAGGAGTTAGCTACACCTTC. Its translation: CAISEPDRGGVSYTF. The chain links TRBV10-3 to TRBJ1-2, with 9 positions matching TRBD1. The CDR3 runs to 15 residues. CDR1 and CDR2 (germline): ENHRY, SYGVKD. V gave up 2 bases and J gave up 9 bases; unmatched junction bases: 10.

As to this clone: The same CDR3 also results from other DNA sequences found in this sample. The V gene is TRBV5-4, the J gene TRBJ1-1, with 9 bases matching TRBD1. The germline gives CDR1 SGHNT, CDR2 YYREEE (reference sequence). The trim removed 3 bases at V and 3 bases at J, leaving 3 bases unmatched. This CDR3 has 14 amino acids. The chain's CDR3 is CASSWGQGDTEAFF. CDR3 in DNA: TGTGCCAGCAGCTGGGGACAGGGTGACACTGAAGCTTTCTTT.

The rearrangement joins TRBV6-5 to TRBJ1-6; D gene uncertain. Trimming removed 0 bases from V and 7 bases from J, with 13 bases in between. The CDR3 length is 16 residues. CDR1 MNHEY and CDR2 SVGAGI come from the germline V gene. The CDR3 sequence: CASSYSRLLSNSPLHF. The DNA of the CDR3 is TGTGCCAGCAGTTACTCGAGACTACTCTCAAATTCACCCCTCCACTTT.

The chain combines TRBV27 with TRBJ2-5; possibly TRBD1 or TRBD2 for D (5 bases each). Trimming pared 4 bases from V and 4 bases from J, leaving 10 bases between. The CDR3 is 13 amino acids. The germline CDR1 and CDR2 sequences are MNHEY and SMNVEV (reference sequence). The CDR3: CASSSSGLETQYF. The CDR3 nucleotides are TGTGCCAGCAGTTCATCGGGGCTAGAGACCCAGTACTTC.

The gene calls are TRBV24-1 and TRBJ2-7, with 9 bases that match TRBD1. CDR3 length: 15 residues. Germline loops: CDR1 KGHDR, CDR2 SFDVKD. The trim removed 3 bases at V and 5 bases at J, leaving 7 bases unmatched. CDR3 sequence: CATSDPGQGDHEQYF. The CDR3 bases are TGTGCCACCAGTGATCCGGGACAGGGTGACCACGAGCAGTACTTC.

This chain uses TRBV19 with TRBJ1-5; tentatively, D is TRBD1 (5 bases). The CDR3 totals 17 residues. V lost 0 bases, J lost 4 bases, and 16 bases lay in between. Germline-derived CDR1 and CDR2 are LNHDA and SQIVND (reference sequence). CDR3 sequence: CASSIDLTGGKNQPQHF. The CDR3 nucleotides read TGTGCCAGTAGTATAGATCTCACGGGGGGAAAAAATCAGCCCCAGCATTTT. The full variable domain, completed using reference TRBV19 and TRBJ1-5, is DGGITQSPKYLFRKEGQNVTLSCEQNLNHDAMYWYRQDPGQGLRLIYYSQIVNDFQKGDIAEGYSVSREKKESFPLTVTSAQKNPTAFYLCASSIDLTGGKNQPQHFGDGTRLSIL.

The table lists this clone with a count of one. The V call is TRBV2, the J call TRBJ1-5; D might be TRBD1 (6 bases). This CDR3 contains 14 residues. The germline CDR1 and CDR2 sequences are SNHLY and FYNNEI. Trimming pared 5 bases from V and 5 bases from J, leaving 13 bases between. This CDR3 reads CASSPTGNDQPQHF. DNA of the CDR3: TGTGCCAGCAGTCCCACAGGGAATGATCAGCCCCAGCATTTT.

V usage is TRBV10-2 and J usage is TRBJ1-6, with 8 positions matching TRBD1. Germline assignment: CDR1 WSHSY and CDR2 SAAADI. This CDR3 comprises 13 residues. With V trimmed by 5 bases and J by 10 bases, 4 bases remained unmatched. The CDR3 sequence is CASSTDRDSPLHF. In DNA form, the CDR3 reads TGCGCCAGCAGTACGGACAGGGACTCACCCCTCCACTTT.

V usage is TRBV4-2 and J usage is TRBJ2-3; 13 bases map to TRBD2. CDR3 length equals 18 residues. The germline gives CDR1 LGHNA, CDR2 YNFKEQ. Trimming removed 0 bases from V and 3 bases from J; junction bases left unmatched: 6. The CDR3 is CASSQDLLTSGRTDTQYF. Written as DNA, the CDR3 is TGTGCCAGCAGCCAAGACCTACTGACTAGCGGGAGGACAGATACGCAGTATTTT.

Worth noting for this clone: Its ends do not fully match the called genes, so a read error is possible. CDR3 region: CASSLAATYNSPLHF. The DNA for the CDR3 is TGTGCTAGCAGCTTAGCGGCCACCTATAATTCACCCCTCCACTTT. The chain links TRBV7-7 to TRBJ1-6; D gene ambiguous. The CDR3 extends over 15 amino acids. Germline V lookup: CDR1 SSHAT, CDR2 FNYEAQ (reference sequence). Supplemented by reference TRBV7-7 and TRBJ1-6, the full variable domain reads GAGVSQSPRYKVTKRGQDVTLRCDPISSHATLYWYQQALGQGPEFLTYFNYEAQPDKSGLPSDRFSAERPEGSISTLTIQRTEQRDSAMYRCASSLAATYNSPLHFGNGTRLTVT.

The chain recombines TRBV5-1 with TRBJ2-7, with 7 bases lining up with TRBD1. CDR3 length equals 14 residues. From germline, CDR1 is SGHRS and CDR2 YFSETQ. V lost 7 bases to trimming and J lost 3 bases; unmatched junction nucleotides: 10. CDR3 nucleotide sequence: TGCGCCAGCGCAAACAGGGGCCCGAACTACGAGCAGTACTTC. It encodes CASANRGPNYEQYF.

The chain has TRBV5-1 and TRBJ2-3; 8 nucleotides align to TRBD2. V lost 4 bases to trimming and J lost 0 bases; unmatched junction nucleotides: 4. In germline, CDR1 is SGHRS, CDR2 YFSETQ. This CDR3 comprises 15 residues. The CDR3 region is CASSTGLGSTDTQYF. CDR3 in DNA: TGCGCCAGCAGCACGGGACTAGGTAGCACAGATACGCAGTATTTT.

The chain combines TRBV7-9 with TRBJ2-1, with 8 nucleotides matching TRBD2. Germline trimming cut 2 bases from V and 3 bases from J; bases unmatched to any gene: 6. Germline CDR1 reads SEHNR; CDR2 reads FQNEAQ (reference sequence). This CDR3 region has 16 residues. CDR3 residues: CASSLLGTSGYNEQFF. CDR3 nucleotide sequence: TGTGCCAGCAGCTTATTAGGAACTAGCGGCTACAATGAGCAGTTCTTC.

This chain joins TRBV5-4 and TRBJ1-1; a possible D gene is TRBD1 (5 bases). V was pared by 1 base and J by 1 base, with 8 bases between. There are 14 residues in the CDR3. In germline, CDR1 is SGHNT, CDR2 YYREEE (reference sequence). CDR3: CASSLPGWNTEAFF. CDR3 nucleotide sequence: TGTGCCAGCAGCTTGCCAGGGTGGAACACTGAAGCTTTCTTT.

The V gene is TRBV7-2, the J gene TRBJ2-2; D perhaps matches TRBD2 (6 bases). This CDR3 is built from 15 residues. Germline V CDR1 and CDR2: SGHTA, FQGNSA. Between the trimmed V and J ends, which lost 2 bases and 4 bases, there was a span of 11 bases. The CDR3 protein is CASSLSAGLTGELFF. The DNA for the CDR3 is TGTGCCAGCAGCTTATCAGCGGGCCTCACCGGGGAGCTGTTTTTT.

The genes are TRBV5-5 and TRBJ1-2; perhaps TRBD1 as D (6 bases). V lost 4 bases and J 0 bases, leaving 16 bases between the germline ends. The CDR3 consists of 16 residues. Germline V gene sequence: CDR1 SGHKS, CDR2 YYEKEE (reference sequence). This chain's CDR3 is CASSPWTGTSNYGYTF. The CDR3 bases are TGTGCCAGCAGCCCGTGGACCGGGACATCTAACTATGGCTACACCTTC.

The rearrangement links TRBV27 to TRBJ2-3; 7 bases agree with TRBD2. After removal of 5 bases from V and 0 bases from J, the junction contained 8 bases not matched to a gene. CDR1 is MNHEY, CDR2 SMNVEV, per germline (reference sequence). This CDR3 has 16 amino acids. The CDR3 DNA reads TGTGCCAGCAGTCCAGGGAGCGGGATAAGCACAGATACGCAGTATTTT. Translation: CASSPGSGISTDTQYF.

This clone was observed a single time. V and J are TRBV25-1 and TRBJ1-2; maybe TRBD1 (5 bases). Deletions cut 5 bases from V and 4 bases from J, with 8 bases between. The CDR3 loop spans 12 amino acids. Germline CDR1 and CDR2: MGHDK and SYGVNS. CDR3 DNA: TGTGCCAGCAGTTGGGACTTCTATGGCTACACCTTC. It encodes CASSWDFYGYTF.

This clone was picked up a small number of times. The chain has TRBV7-2 and TRBJ2-5, with 9 bases identical to TRBD2. CDR1 is SGHTA and CDR2 is FQGNSA in the germline V gene. With V trimmed by 5 bases and J by 5 bases, 6 bases remained unmatched. The CDR3 contains 14 residues. CDR3 coding DNA: TGTGCCAGCAGCACTATGGCGGGAGGGGAGACCCAGTACTTC. Its translation: CASSTMAGGETQYF.

This clone turned up a few times. The chain carries TRBV19 and TRBJ2-2, with TRBD2 as a possible D gene (5 bases). The CDR3 has 16 residues. The V end was cut by 5 bases, the J end by 4 bases, with 17 bases between. Germline V gives CDR1 LNHDA, CDR2 SQIVND (reference sequence). The CDR3 sequence is CASSGDRGWSTGELFF. CDR3 nucleotides: TGTGCCAGTAGTGGAGACCGGGGTTGGAGCACCGGGGAGCTGTTTTTT.

This clone was counted a few times. The rearrangement uses TRBV11-2 and TRBJ2-7; 9 positions match TRBD2. V gave up 6 bases and J gave up 9 bases; unmatched junction bases: 12. CDR3 size: 14 residues. Germline V lookup: CDR1 SGHAT, CDR2 FQNNGV. The DNA of the CDR3 is TGTGCCAGCAGACTGACTAGCGGATCTACGTGGCAGTACTTC. It encodes CASRLTSGSTWQYF.

This clone has a handful of counts. The gene calls are TRBV2 and TRBJ1-6; 10 bases match TRBD1. Losses at the gene ends were 5 bases for V and 8 bases for J; bases not matched to a gene: 6. CDR3 length equals 15 residues. Germline-derived CDR1 and CDR2 are SNHLY and FYNNEI. Here the CDR3 reads CASSLGDRGYSPLHF. The CDR3 DNA is TGTGCCAGCAGTCTAGGGGACAGGGGTTATTCACCCCTCCACTTT.

In this sample, this clone turned up a few times. V is TRBV7-3 and J is TRBJ2-7; 8 nucleotides match TRBD2. CDR1 SGHTA and CDR2 FQGTGA come from the germline V gene. The V and J ends lost 0 bases and 3 bases, in that order; junction bases with no gene match: 4. This CDR3 has 15 residues. This chain's CDR3 is CASSLTAGVYYEQYF. The CDR3 bases are TGTGCCAGCAGCTTAACAGCGGGAGTGTACTACGAGCAGTACTTC.

This clone was counted only a few times. The genes are TRBV7-9 and TRBJ2-1; TRBD2 matches 12 bases. The CDR3 extends over 16 amino acids. Germline V gives CDR1 SEHNR, CDR2 FQNEAQ (reference sequence). V lost 3 bases to trimming and J lost 2 bases; unmatched junction nucleotides: 2. CDR3 bases: TGTGCCAGCAGCTTCCTAGCGGGAGGGACCTACAATGAGCAGTTCTTC. It codes for CASSFLAGGTYNEQFF.

The rearrangement joins TRBV2 to TRBJ2-1; 9 bases agree with TRBD2. The CDR3 is made up of 14 amino acids. The germline V gene encodes CDR1 SNHLY and CDR2 FYNNEI. V lost 5 bases, J lost 14 bases, and 13 bases stayed unmatched. The CDR3 sequence is CASSPHVAGEGEFF. The CDR3 coding sequence is TGTGCCAGCAGTCCTCACGTAGCGGGAGAGGGGGAGTTCTTC.

This clone was seen a few times. The chain recombines TRBV9 with TRBJ2-2; TRBD2 matches 9 bases. Per the germline V gene, CDR1 is SGDLS and CDR2 is YYNGEE. The CDR3 has 16 amino acids. Trimming removed 0 bases from V and 6 bases from J; junction bases left unmatched: 6. Here the CDR3 reads CASSVARTSEAGELFF. The CDR3 DNA reads TGTGCCAGCAGCGTAGCCAGGACTAGCGAAGCCGGGGAGCTGTTTTTT.

This clone has just a few counts. A junction end diverges from the germline sequence, so it may reflect a read error. V and J are TRBV7-7 and TRBJ1-1; a weak D match, TRBD1 (5 bases). This CDR3 spans 12 amino acids. Per the germline V gene, CDR1 is SSHAT and CDR2 is FNYEAQ (reference sequence). The CDR3: CASSLGAGKAFF. The CDR3 nucleotides read TGTGCTAGCAGCTTAGGGGCAGGGAAAGCTTTCTTT.

The chain employs TRBV6-6 and TRBJ1-5; unclear D gene. CDR3 length: 14 residues. Germline CDR1 and CDR2: MNHNY and SVGAGI (reference sequence). V was trimmed by 2 bases and J by 2 bases, leaving 7 bases between them. The CDR3 nucleotides are TGTGCCAGCAGTTACCTCGGTGGCAATCAGCCCCAGCATTTT. Residues: CASSYLGGNQPQHF.

Turning to this clone: Other DNA sequences of this sample code for an identical CDR3. The CDR3 sequence: CASSLSGGTDTQYF. In DNA form, the CDR3 reads TGTGCCAGCAGCTTATCCGGGGGCACAGATACGCAGTATTTT. This rearrangement joins TRBV7-2 to TRBJ2-3; TRBD2 might be the D (5 bases). CDR3 length: 14 amino acids. Germline CDR1 reads SGHTA; CDR2 reads FQGNSA. Trimming stripped 2 bases from V and 1 base from J, with 7 bases between.

Only a few counts were recorded for this clone. The chain couples TRBV6-5 to TRBJ1-2; possible D gene TRBD1, 5 bases. This CDR3 is built from 13 residues. Germline CDR1 reads MNHEY; CDR2 reads SVGAGI. V dropped 6 bases and J dropped 4 bases, with 12 bases sitting between them. The CDR3 nucleotides read TGTGCCAGCAGCGTCGACAGAAGCTATGGCTACACCTTC. This codes for CASSVDRSYGYTF.